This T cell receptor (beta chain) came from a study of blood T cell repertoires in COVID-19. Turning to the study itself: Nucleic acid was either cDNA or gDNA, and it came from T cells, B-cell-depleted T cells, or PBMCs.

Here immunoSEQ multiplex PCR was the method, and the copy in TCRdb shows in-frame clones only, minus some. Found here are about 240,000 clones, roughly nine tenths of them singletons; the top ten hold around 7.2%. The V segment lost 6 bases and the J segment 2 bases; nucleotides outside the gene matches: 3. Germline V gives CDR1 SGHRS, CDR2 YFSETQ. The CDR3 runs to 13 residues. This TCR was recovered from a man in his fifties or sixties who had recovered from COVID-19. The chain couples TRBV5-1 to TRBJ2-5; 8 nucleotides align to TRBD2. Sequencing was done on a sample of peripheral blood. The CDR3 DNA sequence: TGCGCCAGCAATCGGGGGGGGCAAGAGACCCAGTACTTC. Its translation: CASNRGGQETQYF.